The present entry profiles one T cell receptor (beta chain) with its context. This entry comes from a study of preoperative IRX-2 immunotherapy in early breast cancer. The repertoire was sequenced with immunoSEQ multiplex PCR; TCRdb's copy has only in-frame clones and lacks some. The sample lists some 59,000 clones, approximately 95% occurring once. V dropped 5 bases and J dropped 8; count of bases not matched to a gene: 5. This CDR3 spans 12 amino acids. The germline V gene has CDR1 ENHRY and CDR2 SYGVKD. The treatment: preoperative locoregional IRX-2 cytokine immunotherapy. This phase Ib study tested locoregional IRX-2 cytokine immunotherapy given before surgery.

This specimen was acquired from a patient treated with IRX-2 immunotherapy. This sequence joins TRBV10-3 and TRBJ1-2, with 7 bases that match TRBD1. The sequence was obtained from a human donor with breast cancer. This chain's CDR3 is CAISRTGEGYTF. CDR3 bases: TGTGCCATCAGTAGAACAGGGGAAGGCTACACCTTC.